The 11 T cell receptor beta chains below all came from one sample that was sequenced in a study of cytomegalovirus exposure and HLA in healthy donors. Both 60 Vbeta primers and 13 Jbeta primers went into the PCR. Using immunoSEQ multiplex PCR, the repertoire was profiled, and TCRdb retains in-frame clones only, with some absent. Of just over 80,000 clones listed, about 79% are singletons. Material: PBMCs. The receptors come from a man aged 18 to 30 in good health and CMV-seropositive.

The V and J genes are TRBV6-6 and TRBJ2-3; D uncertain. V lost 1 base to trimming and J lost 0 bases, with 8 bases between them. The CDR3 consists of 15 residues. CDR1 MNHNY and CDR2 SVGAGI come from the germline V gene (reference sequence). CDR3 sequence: CASSYFSVSTDTQYF. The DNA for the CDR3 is TGTGCCAGCAGTTACTTCTCCGTTAGCACAGATACGCAGTATTTT.

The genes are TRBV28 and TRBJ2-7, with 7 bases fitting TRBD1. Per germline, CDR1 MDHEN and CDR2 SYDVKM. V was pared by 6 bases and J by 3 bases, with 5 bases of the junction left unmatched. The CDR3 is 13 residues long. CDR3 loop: CASSRGQVYEQYF. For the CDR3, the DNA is TGTGCCAGCAGCCGAGGACAGGTCTACGAGCAGTACTTC.

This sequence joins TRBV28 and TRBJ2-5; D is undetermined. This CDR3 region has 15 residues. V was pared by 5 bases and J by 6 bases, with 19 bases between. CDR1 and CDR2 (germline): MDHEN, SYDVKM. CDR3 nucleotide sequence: TGTGCCAGCAGTCCCCGTACGGCAGGAAGGAAGACCCAGTACTTC. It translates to CASSPRTAGRKTQYF. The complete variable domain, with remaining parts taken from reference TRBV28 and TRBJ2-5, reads DVKVTQSSRYLVKRTGEKVFLECVQDMDHENMFWYRQDPGLGLRLIYFSYDVKMKEKGDIPEGYSVSREKKERFSLILESASTNQTSMYLCASSPRTAGRKTQYFGPGTRLLVL.

The CDR3 bases are TGTGCCATCAGTTCGGACAGTCTCACTGAAGCTTTCTTT. Its translation is CAISSDSLTEAFF. The V gene is TRBV10-3, the J gene TRBJ1-1, with D possibly matching TRBD1 (6 bases). V was clipped by 5 bases and J by 4 bases, with 11 bases between them. Germline assignment: CDR1 ENHRY and CDR2 SYGVKD. The CDR3 is 13 amino acids.

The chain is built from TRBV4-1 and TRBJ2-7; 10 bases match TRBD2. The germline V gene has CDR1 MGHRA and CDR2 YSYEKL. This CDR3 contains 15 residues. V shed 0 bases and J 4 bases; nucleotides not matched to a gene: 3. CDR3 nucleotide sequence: TGCGCCAGCAGCCAAGAACTAGCGGGACTTTACGAGCAGTACTTC. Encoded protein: CASSQELAGLYEQYF.

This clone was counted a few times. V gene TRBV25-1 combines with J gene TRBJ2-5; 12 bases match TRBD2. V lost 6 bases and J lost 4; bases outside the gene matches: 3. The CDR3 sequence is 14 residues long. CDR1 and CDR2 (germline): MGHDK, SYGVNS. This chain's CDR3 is CASRAGLAGETQYF. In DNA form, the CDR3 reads TGTGCCAGCAGAGCGGGACTAGCGGGAGAGACCCAGTACTTC.

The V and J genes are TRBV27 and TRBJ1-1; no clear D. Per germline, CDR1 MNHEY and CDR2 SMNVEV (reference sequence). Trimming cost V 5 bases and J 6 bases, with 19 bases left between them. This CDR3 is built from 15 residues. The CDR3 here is CASSRRGSGSPEAFF. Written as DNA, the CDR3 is TGTGCCAGCAGTCGCCGCGGGAGCGGTAGCCCTGAAGCTTTCTTT.

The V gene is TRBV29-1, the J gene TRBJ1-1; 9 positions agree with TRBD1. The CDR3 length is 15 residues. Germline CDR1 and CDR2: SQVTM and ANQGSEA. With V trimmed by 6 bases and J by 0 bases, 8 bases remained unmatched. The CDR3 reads CSVVRTGAMNTEAFF. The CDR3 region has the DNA TGCAGCGTCGTACGGACAGGGGCGATGAACACTGAAGCTTTCTTT.

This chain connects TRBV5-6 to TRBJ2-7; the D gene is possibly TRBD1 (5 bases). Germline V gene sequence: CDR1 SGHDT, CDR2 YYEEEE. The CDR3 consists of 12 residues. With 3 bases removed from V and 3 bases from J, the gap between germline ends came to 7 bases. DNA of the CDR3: TGTGCCAGCAGCTCAGACAGCTACGAGCAGTACTTC. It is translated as CASSSDSYEQYF.

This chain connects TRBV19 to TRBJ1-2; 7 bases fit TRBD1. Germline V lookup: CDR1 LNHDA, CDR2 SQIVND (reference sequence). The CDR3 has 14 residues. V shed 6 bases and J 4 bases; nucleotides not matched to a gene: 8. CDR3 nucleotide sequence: TGTGCCAGTAGCCTCTCACAGGGGTCCTATGGCTACACCTTC. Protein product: CASSLSQGSYGYTF.

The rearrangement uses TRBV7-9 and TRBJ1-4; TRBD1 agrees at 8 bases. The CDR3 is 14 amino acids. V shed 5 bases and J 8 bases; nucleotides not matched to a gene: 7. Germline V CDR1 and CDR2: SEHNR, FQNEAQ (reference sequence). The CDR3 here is CASSPQGVREKLFF. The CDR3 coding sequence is TGTGCCAGCAGCCCACAGGGGGTTAGAGAAAAACTGTTTTTT.